What follows describes a single T cell receptor (beta chain). Its antigen is currently unknown. These data are taken from a study of cytomegalovirus exposure and HLA in healthy donors. The study, taken as a whole, reports: Accurate prediction of HLA-A and HLA-B alleles (for most subjects) was reportedly achieved from TCR beta sequences. Compared with the approximately 700-donor mean, an Asian-associated ancestry cluster reportedly had fewer N-insertions, according to a later analysis.

Germline lookup yields CDR1 MNHEY and CDR2 SMNVEV (reference sequence). Trimming cost V 2 bases and J 2 bases; bases outside gene matches: 2. The length of the CDR3 is 16 residues. Primers for the PCR totalled 60 Vbeta and 13 Jbeta. Produced via immunoSEQ multiplex PCR; TCRdb's table is partial and in-frame only. This sample has roughly 160,000 clones, with less than 90% found just once. Sequencing used PBMCs. The rearrangement uses TRBV27 and TRBJ2-6; 8 nucleotides match TRBD1. The receptor comes from a man aged 25-45 years in good health and CMV-seronegative. CDR3 sequence: CASSLLTGAGANVLTF. DNA for the CDR3: TGTGCCAGCAGTTTACTGACAGGGGCTGGGGCCAACGTCCTGACTTTC.